Detailed here is one T cell receptor beta chain. Only in-frame clones appear in the TCRdb table, and some are missing; sequencing was by immunoSEQ multiplex PCR. The sample yields about 69,000 clones, 90% seen once. The sample is drawn from a study of OX40 agonist ivuxolimab in advanced cancers. Study summary: Cohort: around 79% men, mean age 60, aged roughly 20 to 79.

The clonotype comes from an adult with an advanced solid tumor such as melanoma, head and neck, liver or kidney cancer. The source was CD4+ or CD8+ T cells sorted from blood, collected in a trial of the OX40 agonist ivuxolimab.

CDR3 nucleotides: TGTGCCAGCAGCACGGGACAGCAAGAGACCCAGTACTTC. It specifies CASSTGQQETQYF. The J gene is TRBJ2-5, the V gene TRBV7-8; 7 bases match TRBD1. Germline lookup yields CDR1 SGHVS and CDR2 FQNEAQ. CDR3 length: 13 amino acids. The J segment lost 2 bases and the V segment lost 5 bases, leaving 2 bases of the junction unmatched.